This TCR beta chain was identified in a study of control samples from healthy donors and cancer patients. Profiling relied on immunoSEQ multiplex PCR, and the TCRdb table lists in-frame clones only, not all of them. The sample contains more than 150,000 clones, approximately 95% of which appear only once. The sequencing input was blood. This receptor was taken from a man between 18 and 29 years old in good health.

In DNA form, the CDR3 reads TGTGCTAGTGGTCCCGGGACAGGCCACGCACCCCTCCACTTT. Residues: CASGPGTGHAPLHF. The V and J genes are TRBV12-5 and TRBJ1-6; 8 bases are a match to TRBD1. The CDR3 length is 14 residues. CDR1 and CDR2 from the germline V gene are LGHNT and FRNRAP. V lost 5 bases, J lost 11 bases, and 8 bases stayed unmatched.